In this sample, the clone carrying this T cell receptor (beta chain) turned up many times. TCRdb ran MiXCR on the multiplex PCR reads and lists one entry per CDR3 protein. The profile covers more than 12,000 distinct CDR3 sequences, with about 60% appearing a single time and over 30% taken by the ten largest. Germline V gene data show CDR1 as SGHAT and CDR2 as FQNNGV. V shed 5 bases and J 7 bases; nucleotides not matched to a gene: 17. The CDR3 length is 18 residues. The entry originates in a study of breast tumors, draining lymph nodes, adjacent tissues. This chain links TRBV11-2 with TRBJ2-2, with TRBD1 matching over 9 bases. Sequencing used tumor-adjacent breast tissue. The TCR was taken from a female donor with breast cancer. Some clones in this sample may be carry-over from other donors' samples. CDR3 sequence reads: CASSPGQGHAGEDGELFF. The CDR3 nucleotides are TGTGCCAGCAGCCCGGGACAGGGCCATGCAGGGGAGGACGGGGAGCTGTTTTTT.